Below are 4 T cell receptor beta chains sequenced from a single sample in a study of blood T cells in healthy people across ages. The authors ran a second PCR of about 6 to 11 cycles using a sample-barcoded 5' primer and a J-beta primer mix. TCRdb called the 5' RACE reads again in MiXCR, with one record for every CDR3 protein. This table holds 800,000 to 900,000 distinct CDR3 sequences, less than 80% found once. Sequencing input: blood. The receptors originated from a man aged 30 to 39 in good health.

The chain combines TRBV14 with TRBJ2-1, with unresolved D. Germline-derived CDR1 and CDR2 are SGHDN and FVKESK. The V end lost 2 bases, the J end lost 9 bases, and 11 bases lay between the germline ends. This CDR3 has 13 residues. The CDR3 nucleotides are TGTGCCAGCAGCCAAAACGGGCCCAGTGAGCAGTTCTTC. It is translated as CASSQNGPSEQFF.

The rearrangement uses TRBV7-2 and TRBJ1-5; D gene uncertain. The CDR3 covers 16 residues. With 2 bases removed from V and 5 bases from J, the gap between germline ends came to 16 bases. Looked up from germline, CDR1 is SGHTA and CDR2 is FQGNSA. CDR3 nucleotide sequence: TGTGCCAGCAGCTTATTGATCGGCATTTCAGATCAGCCCCAGCATTTT. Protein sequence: CASSLLIGISDQPQHF. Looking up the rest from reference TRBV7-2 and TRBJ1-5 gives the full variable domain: GAGVSQSPSNKVTEKGKDVELRCDPISGHTALYWYRQSLGQGLEFLIYFQGNSAPDKSGLPSDRFSAERTGGSVSTLTIQRTQQEDSAVYLCASSLLIGISDQPQHFGDGTRLSIL.

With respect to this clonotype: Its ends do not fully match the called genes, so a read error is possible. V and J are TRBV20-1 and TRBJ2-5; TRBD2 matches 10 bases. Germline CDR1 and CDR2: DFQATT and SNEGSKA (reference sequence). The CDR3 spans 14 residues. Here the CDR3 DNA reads TGCAGTGCTATACCCCTAGCGGGGGTGGAGACCCAGTGCTTC. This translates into CSAIPLAGVETQCF.

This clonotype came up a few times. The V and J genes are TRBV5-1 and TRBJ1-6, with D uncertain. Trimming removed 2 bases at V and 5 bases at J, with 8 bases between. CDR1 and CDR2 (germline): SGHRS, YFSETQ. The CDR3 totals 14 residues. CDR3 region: CASSLRADNSPLHF. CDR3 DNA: TGCGCCAGCAGCTTAAGGGCTGATAATTCACCCCTCCACTTT.